The clone carrying this TCR beta chain has at least ten counts. The data stem from a study of T cells in Graves' hyperthyroidism and ophthalmopathy. A patient was excluded if there was uncontrolled infection, other autoimmune disease, pregnancy or lactation. Unmatched junction bases numbered 2, after V lost 2 bases and J lost 7 bases. In germline, CDR1 is SGHAT, CDR2 FQNNGV. The CDR3 is made up of 12 amino acids. From RNA transcripts, TCR beta CDR3 regions were amplified. RT-PCR in the first round (using the HTBI primer set) targeted the TCR CDR3. In TCRdb, the multiplex PCR reads were re-called with MiXCR into one record per CDR3 protein. The sample lists 300,000 to 400,000 distinct CDR3 sequences; roughly 20% were seen once.

This TCR was recovered from a woman in her forties or fifties with Graves' hyperthyroidism. Sequenced sample: blood. The chain links TRBV11-2 to TRBJ2-7; 7 bases map to TRBD1. The CDR3 region has the DNA TGTGCCAGCAGCTTACAGGGGGAGGAGCAGTACTTC. Its translation: CASSLQGEEQYF.